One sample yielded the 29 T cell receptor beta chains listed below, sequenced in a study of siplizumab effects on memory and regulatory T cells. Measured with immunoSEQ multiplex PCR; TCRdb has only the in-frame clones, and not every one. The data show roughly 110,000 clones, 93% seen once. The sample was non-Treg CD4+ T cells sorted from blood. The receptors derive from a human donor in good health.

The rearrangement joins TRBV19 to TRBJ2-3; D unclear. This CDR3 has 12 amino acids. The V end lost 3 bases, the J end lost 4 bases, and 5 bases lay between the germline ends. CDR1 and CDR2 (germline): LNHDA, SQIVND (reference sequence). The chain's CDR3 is CASSILSDTQYF. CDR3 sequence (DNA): TGTGCCAGTAGTATTCTTTCAGATACGCAGTATTTT.

CDR3 amino acids: CASSQEAGGPADTQYF. For the CDR3, the DNA is TGTGCCAGCAGCCAAGAAGCGGGGGGGCCGGCAGATACGCAGTATTTT. This chain joins TRBV4-2 and TRBJ2-3, with 10 bases lining up with TRBD2. The V and J ends lost 0 bases and 4 bases, in that order; junction bases with no gene match: 4. There are 16 residues in the CDR3. Germline values: CDR1 LGHNA, CDR2 YNFKEQ.

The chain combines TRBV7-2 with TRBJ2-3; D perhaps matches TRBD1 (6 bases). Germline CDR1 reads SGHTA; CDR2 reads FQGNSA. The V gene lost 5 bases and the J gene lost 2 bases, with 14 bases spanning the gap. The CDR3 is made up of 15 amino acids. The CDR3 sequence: CASSPQTGTTDTQYF. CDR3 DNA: TGTGCCAGCAGCCCTCAGACAGGTACCACAGATACGCAGTATTTT.

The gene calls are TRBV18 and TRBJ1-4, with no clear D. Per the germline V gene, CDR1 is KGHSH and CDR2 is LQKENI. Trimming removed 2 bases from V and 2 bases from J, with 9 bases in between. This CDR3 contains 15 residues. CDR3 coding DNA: TGTGCCAGCTCACCATCCACGGGGACTAATGAAAAACTGTTTTTT. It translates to CASSPSTGTNEKLFF. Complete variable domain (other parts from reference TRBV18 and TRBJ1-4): NAGVMQNPRHLVRRRGQEARLRCSPMKGHSHVYWYRQLPEEGLKFMVYLQKENIIDESGMPKERFSAEFPKEGPSILRIQQVVRGDSAAYFCASSPSTGTNEKLFFGSGTQLSVL.

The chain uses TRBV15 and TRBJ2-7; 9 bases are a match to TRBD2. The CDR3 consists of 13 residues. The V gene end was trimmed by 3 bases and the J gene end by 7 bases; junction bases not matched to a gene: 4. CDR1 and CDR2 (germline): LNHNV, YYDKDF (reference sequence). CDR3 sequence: CATSSWAGGEQYF. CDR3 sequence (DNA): TGTGCCACCAGCAGTTGGGCGGGGGGGGAGCAGTACTTC.

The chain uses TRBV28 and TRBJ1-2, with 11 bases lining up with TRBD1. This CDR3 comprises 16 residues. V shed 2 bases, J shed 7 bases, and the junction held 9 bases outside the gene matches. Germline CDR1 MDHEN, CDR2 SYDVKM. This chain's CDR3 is CASSLPLGQGAFGYTF. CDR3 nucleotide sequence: TGTGCCAGCAGTTTACCCCTAGGACAGGGGGCGTTTGGCTACACCTTC.

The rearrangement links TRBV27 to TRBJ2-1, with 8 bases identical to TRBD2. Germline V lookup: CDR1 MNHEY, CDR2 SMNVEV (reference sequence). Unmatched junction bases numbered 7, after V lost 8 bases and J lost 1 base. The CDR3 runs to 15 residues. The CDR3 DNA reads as TGTGCCAGCGATCAAGCGGGGGCGTCCTACAATGAGCAGTTCTTC. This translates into CASDQAGASYNEQFF.

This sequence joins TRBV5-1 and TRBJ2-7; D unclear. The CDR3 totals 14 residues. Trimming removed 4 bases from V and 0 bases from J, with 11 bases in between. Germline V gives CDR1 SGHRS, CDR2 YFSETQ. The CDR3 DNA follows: TGCGCCAGCAGCACGGACGGTAGCTCCTACGAGCAGTACTTC. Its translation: CASSTDGSSYEQYF.

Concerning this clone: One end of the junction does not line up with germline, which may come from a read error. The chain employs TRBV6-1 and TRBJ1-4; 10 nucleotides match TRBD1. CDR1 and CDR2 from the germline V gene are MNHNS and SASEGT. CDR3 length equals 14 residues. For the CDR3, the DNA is TGTGCCAGCGGTGAGGGACAGGGGCATGAAAAACTGTTTTTT. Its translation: CASGEGQGHEKLFF.

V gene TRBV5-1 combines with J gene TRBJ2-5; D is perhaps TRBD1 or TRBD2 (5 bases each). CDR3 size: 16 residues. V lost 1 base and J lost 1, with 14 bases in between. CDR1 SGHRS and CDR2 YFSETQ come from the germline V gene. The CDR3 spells CASSLPSGTPQETQYF. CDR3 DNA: TGCGCCAGCAGCTTGCCTTCCGGGACCCCCCAAGAGACCCAGTACTTC.

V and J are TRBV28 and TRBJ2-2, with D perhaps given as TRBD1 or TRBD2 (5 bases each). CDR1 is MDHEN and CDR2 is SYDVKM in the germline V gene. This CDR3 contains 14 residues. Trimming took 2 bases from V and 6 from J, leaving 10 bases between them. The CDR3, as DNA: TGTGCCAGCAGTTTAGGGACCCGCCCCGGGGAGCTGTTTTTT. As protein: CASSLGTRPGELFF.

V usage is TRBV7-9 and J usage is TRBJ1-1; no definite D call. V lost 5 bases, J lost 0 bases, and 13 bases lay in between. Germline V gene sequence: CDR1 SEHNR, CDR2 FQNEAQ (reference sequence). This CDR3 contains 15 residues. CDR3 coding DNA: TGTGCCAGCAGCCTCGGACCGCCCTTGAACACTGAAGCTTTCTTT. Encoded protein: CASSLGPPLNTEAFF. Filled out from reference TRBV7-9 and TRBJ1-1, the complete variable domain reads DTGVSQNPRHKITKRGQNVTFRCDPISEHNRLYWYRQTLGQGPEFLTYFQNEAQLEKSRLLSDRFSAERPKGSFSTLEIQRTEQGDSAMYLCASSLGPPLNTEAFFGQGTRLTVV.

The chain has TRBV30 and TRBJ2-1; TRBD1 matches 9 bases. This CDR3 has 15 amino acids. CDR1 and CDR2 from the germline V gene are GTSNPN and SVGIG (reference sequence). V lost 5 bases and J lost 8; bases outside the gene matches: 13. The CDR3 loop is CAWGTRGQGIDEQFF. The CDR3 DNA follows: TGTGCCTGGGGGACCAGGGGACAGGGAATCGATGAGCAGTTCTTC.

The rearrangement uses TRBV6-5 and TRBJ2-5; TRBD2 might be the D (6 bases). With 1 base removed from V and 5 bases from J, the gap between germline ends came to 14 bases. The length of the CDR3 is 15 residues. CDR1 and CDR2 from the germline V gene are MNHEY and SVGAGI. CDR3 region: CASSYWADGGETQYF. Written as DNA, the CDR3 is TGTGCCAGCAGTTACTGGGCGGACGGAGGGGAGACCCAGTACTTC.

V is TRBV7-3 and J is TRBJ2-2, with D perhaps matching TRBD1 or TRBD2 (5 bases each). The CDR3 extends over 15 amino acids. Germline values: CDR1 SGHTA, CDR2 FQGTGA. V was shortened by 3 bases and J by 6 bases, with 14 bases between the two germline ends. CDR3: CASSFPLGGAGELFF. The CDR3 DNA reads TGTGCCAGCAGCTTCCCCCTTGGGGGTGCCGGGGAGCTGTTTTTT.

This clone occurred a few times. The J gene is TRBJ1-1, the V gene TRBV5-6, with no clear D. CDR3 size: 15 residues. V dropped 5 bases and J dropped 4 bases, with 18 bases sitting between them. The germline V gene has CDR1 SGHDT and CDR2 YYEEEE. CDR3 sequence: CASSRPWRVGTEAFF. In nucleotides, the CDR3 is TGTGCCAGCAGTCGGCCGTGGAGGGTAGGCACTGAAGCTTTCTTT.

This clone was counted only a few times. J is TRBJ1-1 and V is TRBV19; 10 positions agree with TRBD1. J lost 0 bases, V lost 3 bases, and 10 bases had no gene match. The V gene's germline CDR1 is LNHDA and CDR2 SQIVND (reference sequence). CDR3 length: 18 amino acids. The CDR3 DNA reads TGTGCCAGTAGTATCTCACCTGGGACAGGGGTCATGAACACTGAAGCTTTCTTT. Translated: CASSISPGTGVMNTEAFF. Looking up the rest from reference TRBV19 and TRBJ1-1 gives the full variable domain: DGGITQSPKYLFRKEGQNVTLSCEQNLNHDAMYWYRQDPGQGLRLIYYSQIVNDFQKGDIAEGYSVSREKKESFPLTVTSAQKNPTAFYLCASSISPGTGVMNTEAFFGQGTRLTVV.

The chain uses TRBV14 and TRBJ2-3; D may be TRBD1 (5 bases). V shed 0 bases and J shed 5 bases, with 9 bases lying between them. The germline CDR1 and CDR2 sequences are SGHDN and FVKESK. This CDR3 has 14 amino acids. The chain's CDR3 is CASSQDRVLDTQYF. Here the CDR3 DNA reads TGTGCCAGCAGCCAAGACAGGGTTTTAGATACGCAGTATTTT.

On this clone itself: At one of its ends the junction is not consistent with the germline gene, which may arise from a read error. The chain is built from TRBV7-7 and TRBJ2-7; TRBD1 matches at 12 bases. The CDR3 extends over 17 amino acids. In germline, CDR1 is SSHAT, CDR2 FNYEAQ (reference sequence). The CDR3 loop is CASSVAPLGTGGIEQYF. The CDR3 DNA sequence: TGTGCCAGCAGCGTAGCCCCCCTCGGGACAGGGGGCATCGAGCAGTACTTC. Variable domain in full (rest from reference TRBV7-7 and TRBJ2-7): GAGVSQSPRYKVTKRGQDVTLRCDPISSHATLYWYQQALGQGPEFLTYFNYEAQPDKSGLPSDRFSAERPEGSISTLTIQRTEQRDSAMYRCASSVAPLGTGGIEQYFGPGTRLTVT.

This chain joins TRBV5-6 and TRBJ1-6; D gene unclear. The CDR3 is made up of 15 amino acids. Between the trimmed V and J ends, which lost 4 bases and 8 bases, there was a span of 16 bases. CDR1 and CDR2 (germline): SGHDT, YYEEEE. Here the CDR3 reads CASSLGTLTYSPLHF. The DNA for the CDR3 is TGTGCCAGCAGCCTGGGTACGTTAACTTATTCACCCCTCCACTTT. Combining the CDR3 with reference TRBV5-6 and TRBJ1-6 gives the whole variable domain DAGVTQSPTHLIKTRGQQVTLRCSPKSGHDTVSWYQQALGQGPQFIFQYYEEEERQRGNFPDRFSGHQFPNYSSELNVNALLLGDSALYLCASSLGTLTYSPLHFGNGTRLTVT.

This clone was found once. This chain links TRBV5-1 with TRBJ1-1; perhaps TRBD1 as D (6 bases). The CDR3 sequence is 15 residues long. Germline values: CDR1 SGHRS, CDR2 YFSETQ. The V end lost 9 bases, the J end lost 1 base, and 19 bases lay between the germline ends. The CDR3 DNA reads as TGCGCCAACCACAACAACAGGGAGGGGAACACTGAAGCTTTCTTT. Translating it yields CANHNNREGNTEAFF.

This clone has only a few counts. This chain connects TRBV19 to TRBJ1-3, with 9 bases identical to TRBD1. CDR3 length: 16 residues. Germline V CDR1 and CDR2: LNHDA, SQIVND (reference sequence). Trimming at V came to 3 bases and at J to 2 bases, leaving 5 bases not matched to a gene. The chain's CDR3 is CASSIGQGSPGNTIYF. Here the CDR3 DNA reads TGTGCCAGTAGTATCGGACAGGGGAGTCCTGGAAACACCATATATTTT.

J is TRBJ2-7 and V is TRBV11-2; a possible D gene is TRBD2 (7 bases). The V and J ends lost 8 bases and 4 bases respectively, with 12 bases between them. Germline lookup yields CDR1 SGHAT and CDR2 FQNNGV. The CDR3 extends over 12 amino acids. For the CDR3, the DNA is TGTGCCAGCGAGGGGGGGAGGTACGAGCAGTACTTC. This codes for CASEGGRYEQYF.

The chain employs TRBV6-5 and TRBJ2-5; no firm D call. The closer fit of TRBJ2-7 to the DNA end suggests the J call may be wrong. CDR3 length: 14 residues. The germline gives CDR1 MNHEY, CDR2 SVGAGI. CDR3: CASSYSAHTYEQYF. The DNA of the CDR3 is TGTGCCAGCAGTTACTCAGCACATACCTACGAGCAGTACTTC.

The CDR3 loop is CASSEATRRLNTEAFF. CDR3 sequence (DNA): TGTGCCAGCAGTGAAGCGACCCGACGGTTGAACACTGAAGCTTTCTTT. V usage is TRBV6-1 and J usage is TRBJ1-1; no definite D call. Trimming pared 0 bases from V and 0 bases from J, leaving 11 bases between. Germline assignment: CDR1 MNHNS and CDR2 SASEGT. The CDR3 extends over 16 amino acids.

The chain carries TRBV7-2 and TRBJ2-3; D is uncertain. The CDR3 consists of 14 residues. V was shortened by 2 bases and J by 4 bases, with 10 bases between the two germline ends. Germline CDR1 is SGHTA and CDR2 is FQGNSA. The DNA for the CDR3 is TGTGCCAGCAGCTTAAGCCAGAGTCCAGATACGCAGTATTTT. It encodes CASSLSQSPDTQYF. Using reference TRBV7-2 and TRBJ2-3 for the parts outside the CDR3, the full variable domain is GAGVSQSPSNKVTEKGKDVELRCDPISGHTALYWYRQSLGQGLEFLIYFQGNSAPDKSGLPSDRFSAERTGGSVSTLTIQRTQQEDSAVYLCASSLSQSPDTQYFGPGTRLTVL.

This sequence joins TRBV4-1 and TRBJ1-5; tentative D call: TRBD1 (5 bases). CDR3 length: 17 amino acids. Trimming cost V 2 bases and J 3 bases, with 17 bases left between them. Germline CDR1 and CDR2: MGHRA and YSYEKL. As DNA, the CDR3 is TGCGCCAGCAGCCAACCACCCAGGGAACAAACCAATCAGCCCCAGCATTTT. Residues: CASSQPPREQTNQPQHF.

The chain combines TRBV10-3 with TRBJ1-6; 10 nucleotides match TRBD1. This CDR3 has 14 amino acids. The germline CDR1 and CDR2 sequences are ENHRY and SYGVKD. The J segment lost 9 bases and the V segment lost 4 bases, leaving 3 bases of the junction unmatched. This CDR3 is CAISGGQGISPLHF. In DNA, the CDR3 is TGTGCCATCAGTGGGGGACAGGGGATTTCACCCCTCCACTTT.

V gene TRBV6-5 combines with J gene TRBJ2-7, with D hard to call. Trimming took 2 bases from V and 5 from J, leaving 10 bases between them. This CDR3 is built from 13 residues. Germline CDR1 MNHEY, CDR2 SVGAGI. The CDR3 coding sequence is TGTGCCAGCAGTTACGGGGAACATAACGAGCAGTACTTC. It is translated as CASSYGEHNEQYF.